The 18 T cell receptor beta chains reported below all come from one sample, sequenced in a study of vaccination and CD4 T cells after COVID-19 (dated by TCRdb to between 2021 and 2024). Library construction relied on PCR. TCRdb records Illumina iSeq 100 as the sequencer. DNA from cultured CD4+ T cells underwent TCR sequencing with the Oncomine TCR Beta short-read assay at the Johns Hopkins FTIC core. TCRdb passed the public sequencing reads through fastp at Q25 and MiXCR, retaining productive beta sequences. Entries that share a CDR3 protein sequence are merged under the most common genes and DNA. For this sample the table gives 5,500 to 6,500 distinct CDR3 sequences, of which roughly a quarter were detected only once. 15% to 20% of the sample is in the top ten clones. Reading the label with the study, this specimen's treatment or condition is: approximately 10-day PBMC culture with coronavirus spike peptide pools or control peptides (ViraFEST assay). CD4+ T cells from unexposed donors were collected before the COVID-19 pandemic (2011-2018).

No antigen is known for these receptors. Sequencing input: CD4+ T cells from blood, cultured in vitro. The receptor source for this set is a human donor in good health.

This clonotype is termed medium-sized. The chain combines TRBV7-9 with TRBJ1-6; D is possibly TRBD1 (5 bases). Germline assignment: CDR1 SEHNR and CDR2 FQNEAQ (reference sequence). V was pared by 2 bases and J by 8 bases, with 7 bases between. The CDR3 covers 13 residues. The CDR3 DNA follows: TGTGCCAGCAGCTTACGGGGGGATTCACCCCTCCACTTT. This encodes CASSLRGDSPLHF.

The chain couples TRBV21-1 to TRBJ1-5. TRBV21-1 is flagged as a pseudogene. This CDR3 is 16 amino acids long. The CDR3 protein is CASSNSKSLINQPQHF. The DNA of the CDR3 is TGTGCCAGCAGCAATAGTAAGTCGTTGATCAATCAGCCCCAGCATTTT.

This clonotype was found a few times. The chain carries TRBV6-1 and TRBJ2-7; no definite D call. The CDR3 is 13 amino acids. The V gene's germline CDR1 is MNHNS and CDR2 SASEGT. V lost 2 bases, J lost 5 bases, and 10 bases lay in between. The CDR3 reads CASSEQVENEQYF. The CDR3 nucleotides are TGTGCCAGCAGTGAACAGGTGGAGAACGAGCAGTACTTC.

This clonotype was detected a few times. V and J are TRBV20-1 and TRBJ2-7, with 11 nucleotides matching TRBD2. This CDR3 has 14 amino acids. Trimming at V came to 2 bases and at J to 4 bases, leaving 4 bases not matched to a gene. Per germline, CDR1 DFQATT and CDR2 SNEGSKA (reference sequence). CDR3 residues: CSARLAGGLYEQYF. The CDR3 DNA is TGCAGTGCTAGACTAGCGGGGGGATTATACGAGCAGTACTTC.

The J gene is TRBJ2-3, the V gene TRBV20-1, with D possibly being TRBD2 (6 bases). V lost 6 bases, J lost 4 bases, and 14 bases lay in between. Germline CDR1 reads DFQATT; CDR2 reads SNEGSKA (reference sequence). The CDR3 loop spans 13 amino acids. The CDR3 coding sequence is TGCAGTGCCCGGAGGGGCCAGGCAGATACGCAGTATTTT. The encoded protein is CSARRGQADTQYF.

In its sample, this clonotype was seen a few times. The V and J genes are TRBV20-1 and TRBJ2-1; a possible D gene is TRBD2 (6 bases). The germline V gene encodes CDR1 DFQATT and CDR2 SNEGSKA (reference sequence). Trimming took 4 bases from V and 8 from J, leaving 18 bases between them. The CDR3 extends over 14 amino acids. Here the CDR3 reads CSAILGGPGDEQFF. CDR3 DNA sequence: TGCAGTGCTATATTGGGGGGTCCGGGAGATGAGCAGTTCTTC.

Judged by abundance, this clonotype is medium-sized. The rearrangement links TRBV15 to TRBJ2-5; tentative D call: TRBD1 (5 bases). With 2 bases removed from V and 5 bases from J, the gap between germline ends came to 27 bases. The CDR3 loop spans 19 amino acids. Germline lookup yields CDR1 LNHNV and CDR2 YYDKDF (reference sequence). The CDR3 reads CATSRFRAYTGLIGETQYF. The CDR3 nucleotides are TGTGCCACCAGCAGATTCAGAGCGTACACAGGTTTGATAGGGGAGACCCAGTACTTC.

V usage is TRBV20-1 and J usage is TRBJ1-4; D is perhaps TRBD1 (5 bases). Germline CDR1 is DFQATT and CDR2 is SNEGSKA (reference sequence). Trimming shortened V by 6 bases and J by 5 bases, and 13 bases separated the two germline ends. This CDR3 is 13 amino acids long. CDR3 sequence (DNA): TGCAGTGCCCCCGGGACGGCGAATGAAAAACTGTTTTTT. Protein sequence: CSAPGTANEKLFF.

This chain connects TRBV2 to TRBJ2-7; D gene ambiguous. CDR3 length equals 11 residues. Germline CDR1 SNHLY, CDR2 FYNNEI. Between the trimmed V and J ends, which lost 7 bases and 7 bases, there was a span of 11 bases. CDR3 sequence: CASTPRLEQYF. CDR3 coding DNA: TGTGCCAGCACGCCCCGGTTGGAGCAGTACTTC.

This chain links TRBV20-1 with TRBJ2-5; 8 nucleotides agree with TRBD2. Germline V gene data show CDR1 as DFQATT and CDR2 as SNEGSKA (reference sequence). This CDR3 spans 15 amino acids. The trim removed 0 bases at V and 8 bases at J, leaving 11 bases unmatched. The CDR3, as DNA: TGCAGTGCTAGAGATCTGGACGGGGGGGCAGAAACCCAGTACTTC. This codes for CSARDLDGGAETQYF.

About this clonotype itself: This may be a read error: a much more frequent sequence differs by one nucleotide. This chain joins TRBV19 and TRBJ1-2; D uncertain. V lost 10 bases and J lost 6, with 12 bases in between. Germline assignment: CDR1 LNHDA and CDR2 SQIVND (reference sequence). The CDR3 sequence is 11 residues long. The DNA of the CDR3 is TGTGCCATTAAGAGGGAGGATGGCTACACCTTC. Protein sequence: CAIKREDGYTF.

Written as DNA, the CDR3 is TGCGCCAGCATGCCGCAGGGGGTTGTCCAAGAGACCCAGTACTTC. Encoded protein: CASMPQGVVQETQYF. V and J are TRBV5-1 and TRBJ2-5, with 7 bases matching TRBD1. The ends lost 6 bases at V and 1 base at J; junction bases unmatched: 9. The CDR3 is 15 residues long. The germline V gene has CDR1 SGHRS and CDR2 YFSETQ. The full variable domain, completed using reference TRBV5-1 and TRBJ2-5, is KAGVTQTPRYLIKTRGQQVTLSCSPISGHRSVSWYQQTPGQGLQFLFEYFSETQRNKGNFPGRFSGRQFSNSRSEMNVSTLELGDSALYLCASMPQGVVQETQYFGPGTRLLVL.

By sample share, this clonotype is medium-sized (0.01 to 0.1%). The chain employs TRBV7-9 and TRBJ1-2, with D possibly TRBD1 on 6 matching bases. Germline CDR1 SEHNR, CDR2 FQNEAQ (reference sequence). Between the trimmed V and J ends, which lost 1 base and 6 bases, there was a span of 9 bases. This CDR3 region has 13 residues. CDR3 bases: TGTGCCAGCAGCTTAGACAGGGTGGATGGCTACACCTTC. This encodes CASSLDRVDGYTF.

This clonotype is judged large. This chain uses TRBV6-1 with TRBJ2-7; the match to TRBD2 covers 13 bases. V lost 6 bases and J lost 2; bases outside the gene matches: 4. This CDR3 spans 15 amino acids. Per the germline V gene, CDR1 is MNHNS and CDR2 is SASEGT. For the CDR3, the DNA is TGTGCCAGCAGAACCACTAGCGGGGGGGCCTACGAGCAGTACTTC. This encodes CASRTTSGGAYEQYF.

This clonotype was counted only a few times. This sequence joins TRBV11-2 and TRBJ2-2; D is ambiguous. The V gene's germline CDR1 is SGHAT and CDR2 FQNNGV. This CDR3 contains 12 residues. Deletions cut 0 bases from V and 5 bases from J, with 1 base between. For the CDR3, the DNA is TGTGCCAGCAGCTTAGAGACCGGGGAGCTGTTTTTT. This sequence encodes CASSLETGELFF.

V and J are TRBV7-9 and TRBJ1-6; D perhaps matches TRBD1 (5 bases). The CDR3 runs to 19 residues. Germline loops: CDR1 SEHNR, CDR2 FQNEAQ (reference sequence). The V end was cut by 4 bases, the J end by 2 bases, with 21 bases between. The CDR3 nucleotides read TGTGCCAGCAGCTCGGAGTGGGGACTCCAGAGCGCCTATAATTCACCCCTCCACTTT. Its protein is CASSSEWGLQSAYNSPLHF.

The chain has TRBV27 and TRBJ2-6; D is perhaps TRBD2 (5 bases). The CDR3 runs 16 residues. Germline V gene sequence: CDR1 MNHEY, CDR2 SMNVEV (reference sequence). The germline V and J ends were trimmed by 2 bases and 4 bases, with 12 bases remaining between them. The CDR3 spells CASSLVGGSGANVLTF. The CDR3 coding sequence is TGTGCCAGCAGTTTAGTCGGAGGTTCCGGGGCCAACGTCCTGACTTTC.

The chain couples TRBV29-1 to TRBJ1-1; perhaps TRBD1 as D (5 bases). This CDR3 has 14 amino acids. The V end lost 7 bases, the J end lost 9 bases, and 24 bases lay between the germline ends. Germline V gene sequence: CDR1 SQVTM, CDR2 ANQGSEA. The DNA for the CDR3 is TGCAGCGCCCGAGATCAGCAGGGCGTAAGAAAAGCTTTCTTT. Translation gives CSARDQQGVRKAFF.